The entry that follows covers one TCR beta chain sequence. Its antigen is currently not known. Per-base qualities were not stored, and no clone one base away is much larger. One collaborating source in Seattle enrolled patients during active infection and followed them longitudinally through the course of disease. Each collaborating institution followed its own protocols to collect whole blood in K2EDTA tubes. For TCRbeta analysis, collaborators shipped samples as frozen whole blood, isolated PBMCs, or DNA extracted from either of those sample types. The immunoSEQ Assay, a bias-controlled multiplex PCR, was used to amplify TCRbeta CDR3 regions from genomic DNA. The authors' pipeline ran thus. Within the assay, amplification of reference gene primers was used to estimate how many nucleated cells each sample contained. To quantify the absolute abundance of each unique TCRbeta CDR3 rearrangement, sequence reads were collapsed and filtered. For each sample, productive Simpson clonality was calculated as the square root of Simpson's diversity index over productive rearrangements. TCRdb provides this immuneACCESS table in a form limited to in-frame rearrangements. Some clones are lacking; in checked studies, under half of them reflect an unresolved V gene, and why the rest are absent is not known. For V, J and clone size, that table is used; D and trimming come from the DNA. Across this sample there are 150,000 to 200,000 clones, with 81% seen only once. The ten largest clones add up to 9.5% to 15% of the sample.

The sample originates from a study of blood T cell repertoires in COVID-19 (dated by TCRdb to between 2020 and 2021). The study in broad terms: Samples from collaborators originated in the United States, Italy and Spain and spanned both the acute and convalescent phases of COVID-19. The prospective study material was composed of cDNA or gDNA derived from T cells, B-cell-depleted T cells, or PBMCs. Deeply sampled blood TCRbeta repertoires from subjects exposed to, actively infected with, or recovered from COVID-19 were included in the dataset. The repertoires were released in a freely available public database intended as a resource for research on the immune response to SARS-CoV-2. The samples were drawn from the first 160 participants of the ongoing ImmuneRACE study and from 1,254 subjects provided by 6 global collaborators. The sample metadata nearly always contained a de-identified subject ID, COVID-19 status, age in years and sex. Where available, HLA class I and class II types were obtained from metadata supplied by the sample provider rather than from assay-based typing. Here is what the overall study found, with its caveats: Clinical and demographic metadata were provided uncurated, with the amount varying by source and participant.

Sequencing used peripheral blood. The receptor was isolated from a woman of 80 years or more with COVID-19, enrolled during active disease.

The base sequence is TGTGCCACCAGGTACTGTGGCTACACCTTC. Its coded protein is CATRYCGYTF. The sequence links TRBV15 to TRBJ1-2, with an unclear D gene assignment. The germline V gene (reference sequence) provides CDR1 LNHNV and CDR2 YYDKDF. Including cysteine and phenylalanine, the CDR3 has 10 amino acids. Just CDR3 DNA is preserved here, 30 bases in frame from base 1. A distance of 6 bases separates the germline ends of V and J, which lose 6 bases and 7 bases respectively.